A selection of T cell receptor beta chains follows, all from one sample in a study of OX40 agonist ivuxolimab in advanced cancers. Assay: immunoSEQ multiplex PCR; the TCRdb copy retains only in-frame clones and omits some. The repertoire holds about 79,000 clones, with more than 80% as singletons. Sequencing was performed on CD4+ or CD8+ T cells sorted from blood, taken in a trial of the OX40 agonist ivuxolimab. These receptors all come from an adult with an advanced solid tumor such as melanoma, head and neck, liver or kidney cancer. Each CDR3 is given with its conserved first and last residue. The order of the fields is D gene, V gene, clone size, J gene, CDR3 protein, CDR3 DNA. D genes are given only for firm matches. Part of the rows lack a size; the others show once, few, many or a class for expanded clones.

TRBD1	TRBV28	-	TRBJ1-2	CASSLPGQVYGYTF	TGTGCCAGCAGTTTACCCGGACAGGTCTATGGCTACACCTTC
-	TRBV9	-	TRBJ2-7	CASSPGETPEFYEQYF	TGTGCCAGCAGCCCAGGTGAGACACCGGAATTCTACGAGCAGTACTTC
TRBD2	TRBV28	few	TRBJ2-7	CASSSPSGIRDEQYF	TGTGCCAGCAGTTCCCCTAGCGGGATTCGGGACGAGCAGTACTTC
TRBD2	TRBV15	-	TRBJ2-5	CATSRRQSGRGETQYF	TGTGCCACCAGCAGACGTCAAAGCGGGAGAGGAGAGACCCAGTACTTC
-	TRBV27	-	TRBJ2-7	CASSLTGRGTYEQYF	TGTGCCAGCAGTTTAACCGGCCGGGGGACCTACGAGCAGTACTTC
TRBD2	TRBV10-3	few	TRBJ2-3	CASLNGASGMNTQYF	TGTGCCTCCCTGAATGGGGCTAGCGGGATGAATACGCAGTATTTT
-	TRBV4-1	-	TRBJ2-1	CASSQQTAIRGNEQFF	TGCGCCAGCAGCCAGCAAACGGCCATCCGAGGCAATGAGCAGTTCTTC
-	TRBV18	-	TRBJ1-1	CASSEAINTEAFF	TGTGCCAGCTCAGAGGCGATAAACACTGAAGCTTTCTTT
-	TRBV6-5	few	TRBJ2-1	CASSYKGWGYNEQFF	TGTGCCAGCAGTTACAAGGGATGGGGATACAATGAGCAGTTCTTC
-	TRBV28	-	TRBJ1-6	CASSRGVGVNSPLHF	TGTGCCAGCAGTCGGGGGGTGGGGGTTAATTCACCCCTCCACTTT
-	TRBV30	-	TRBJ1-2	CACPLGRVYGYTF	TGTGCCTGTCCCCTAGGGAGGGTCTATGGCTACACCTTC
TRBD1	TRBV4-1	once	TRBJ1-2	CASSQDRTGDYGYTF	TGCGCCAGCAGCCAAGACCGCACAGGGGACTATGGCTACACCTTC
TRBD2	TRBV10-3	-	TRBJ2-5	CAISDSGGREETQYF	TGTGCCATCAGTGATAGCGGGGGGCGGGAGGAGACCCAGTACTTC
TRBD1	TRBV29-1	-	TRBJ1-5	CSVGQGDQPQHF	TGCAGCGTTGGACAGGGAGACCAGCCCCAGCATTTT
TRBD2	TRBV4-2	-	TRBJ2-7	CASSQQGGTSTAGRYEQYF	TGTGCCAGCAGCCAACAGGGAGGGACTAGCACCGCCGGCCGCTACGAGCAGTACTTC
TRBD2	TRBV5-6	-	TRBJ2-3	CASSFYSGRTDTQYF	TGTGCCAGCAGCTTTTATAGCGGGAGGACAGATACGCAGTATTTT
-	TRBV5-1	-	TRBJ2-3	CASSQEAGSSSTDTQYF	TGCGCCAGCAGCCAGGAGGCCGGCAGTTCTAGCACAGATACGCAGTATTTT
TRBD1	TRBV6-5	-	TRBJ1-2	CASSYVRTGGGYGYTF	TGTGCCAGCAGTTACGTCCGGACAGGGGGCGGCTATGGCTACACCTTC
-	TRBV19	-	TRBJ2-5	CASNYRIQETQYF	TGTGCCAGTAACTACAGGATTCAAGAGACCCAGTACTTC
-	TRBV6-5	-	TRBJ1-3	CASSDQGGGNTIYF	TGTGCCAGCAGTGACCAGGGCGGTGGAAACACCATATATTTT
TRBD2	TRBV30	-	TRBJ2-3	CAWCGRSTDTQYF	TGTGCCTGGTGCGGGAGAAGCACAGATACGCAGTATTTT
TRBD1	TRBV5-1	-	TRBJ1-4	CASSLRGGGDEKLFF	TGCGCCAGCAGCTTGCGGGGAGGGGGCGATGAAAAACTGTTTTTT
TRBD2	TRBV5-4	-	TRBJ2-2	CASSLLAGLGPGELFF	TGTGCCAGCAGCTTGCTCGCTGGACTAGGTCCCGGGGAGCTGTTTTTT
-	TRBV5-3	-	TRBJ2-2	CARSPDTGELFF	TGTGCCAGAAGCCCAGACACCGGGGAGCTGTTTTTT
TRBD1	TRBV2	-	TRBJ2-3	CASSARTGARTDTQYF	TGTGCCAGCAGTGCTAGGACAGGGGCGCGAACAGATACGCAGTATTTT
-	TRBV18	-	TRBJ2-7	CASSPSRRIGQYEQYF	TGTGCCAGCTCACCCTCGCGCCGGATAGGGCAATATGAGCAGTACTTC
-	TRBV11-2	-	TRBJ2-3	CASSRTVGRGTDTQYF	TGTGCCAGCAGTCGTACGGTGGGCAGGGGCACAGATACGCAGTATTTT
-	TRBV6-1	-	TRBJ2-3	CASSEGRGAEYF	TGTGCCAGCAGTGAAGGGAGGGGCGCAGAGTATTTT
-	TRBV4-3	-	TRBJ1-4	CASSQGGGNNEKLFF	TGCGCCAGCAGCCAAGGGGGCGGTAACAATGAAAAACTGTTTTTT
TRBD1	TRBV28	-	TRBJ1-1	CASSPGQGFYAEAFF	TGTGCCAGCAGTCCCGGACAGGGGTTTTATGCTGAAGCTTTCTTT
-	TRBV5-1	-	TRBJ2-5	CASSLGFGGQGETQYF	TGCGCCAGCAGCTTGGGCTTCGGGGGCCAGGGAGAGACCCAGTACTTC
-	TRBV9	once	TRBJ2-4	CASSPGQLAKNIQYF	TGTGCCAGCAGCCCTGGGCAGCTAGCCAAAAACATTCAGTACTTC
-	TRBV2	-	TRBJ2-2	CASSPSRGELFF	TGTGCCAGCAGTCCGAGCCGGGGGGAGCTGTTTTTT
-	TRBV7-7	-	TRBJ2-1	CASSLSEFHEQFF	TGTGCCAGCAGCTTATCCGAGTTCCATGAGCAGTTCTTC
TRBD2	TRBV6-1	-	TRBJ2-5	CASGGGQETQYF	TGTGCCAGCGGCGGGGGGCAAGAGACCCAGTACTTC
-	TRBV18	-	TRBJ2-5	CASSPQQGNVQETQYF	TGTGCCAGCTCACCACAGCAGGGTAACGTCCAAGAGACCCAGTACTTC
-	TRBV4-3	-	TRBJ2-1	CASSQVTGSTWINEQFF	TGCGCCAGCAGCCAAGTTACAGGGAGTACTTGGATAAATGAGCAGTTCTTC
TRBD2	TRBV2	-	TRBJ2-5	CASSDRAGRGETQYF	TGTGCCAGCAGTGATAGAGCGGGGAGAGGGGAGACCCAGTACTTC
TRBD2	TRBV4-3	once	TRBJ2-2	CASSQSGGPQTSGNTGELFF	TGCGCCAGCAGCCAGTCCGGGGGTCCACAGACTAGCGGTAACACCGGGGAGCTGTTTTTT
-	TRBV5-4	-	TRBJ2-7	CASSSATVPYEQYF	TGTGCCAGCAGCTCAGCGACCGTGCCCTACGAGCAGTACTTC
TRBD2	TRBV28	-	TRBJ2-2	CASSLAGSTGELFF	TGTGCCAGCAGCCTAGCGGGATCCACCGGGGAGCTGTTTTTT
TRBD1	TRBV11-2	few	TRBJ1-3	CASSLMPTGRTIYF	TGTGCCAGCAGCTTAATGCCGACAGGGCGCACCATATATTTT
TRBD2	TRBV2	-	TRBJ2-5	CASTLLAGETQYF	TGTGCCAGCACCTTACTAGCGGGCGAGACCCAGTACTTC
TRBD1	TRBV29-1	-	TRBJ1-2	CSVRGTGGLVYTF	TGCAGCGTCCGCGGGACAGGGGGCTTAGTCTACACCTTC
TRBD2	TRBV5-1	-	TRBJ2-2	CASSLAGGANTGELFF	TGCGCCAGCAGCTTGGCGGGGGGAGCGAACACCGGGGAGCTGTTTTTT